This T cell receptor beta chain was captured by sequencing in a study of T cells in Graves' hyperthyroidism and ophthalmopathy. Study-wide context: Once the initial diagnosis was made, peripheral blood was obtained before any treatment. Overall study results and limits: A model of 13 V-J features distinguished ophthalmopathy from stable hyperthyroidism.

Uncontrolled infections, other autoimmune diseases, pregnancy or lactation led to exclusion of patients. The diagnostic basis comprised clinical symptoms, serum thyroxine and TRAb, thyroid ultrasound and orbital computed tomography. Template material for amplifying TCR beta CDR3 regions consisted of RNA transcripts. HTBI primers were employed in a first-round RT-PCR of the TCR CDR3. TCRdb analysed the multiplex PCR reads with MiXCR anew, one entry per CDR3 protein. This sample has hundreds of thousands of distinct CDR3 sequences, with more than 20% found just once. At least ten counts were recorded for this clonotype. The antigen is undetermined. With V trimmed by 1 base and J by 5 bases, 7 bases remained unmatched. The CDR3 covers 16 residues.

This sequence joins TRBV12-3 or TRBV12-4 and TRBJ2-2, with 7 bases identical to TRBD2. The TCR comes from a man aged 25-45 years with Graves' ophthalmopathy. The material sequenced was blood. CDR3 protein: CASSLEAGVWTGELFF. In DNA, the CDR3 is TGTGCCAGCAGTTTAGAGGCGGGAGTTTGGACCGGGGAGCTGTTTTTT.